This TCR beta chain stems from a study of control samples from healthy donors and cancer patients. Trimming took 7 bases from V and 8 from J, leaving 17 bases between them. Germline-derived CDR1 and CDR2 are SNHLY and FYNNEI. The CDR3 spans 14 residues. Sequencing was performed with immunoSEQ multiplex PCR; in TCRdb, only in-frame clones are kept and a portion is missing. The data hold 230,000 or so clones, with around 94% observed a single time. The TCR originated in a man aged 50-59 years in good health. This rearrangement joins TRBV2 to TRBJ1-4; maybe TRBD1 (5 bases). Sequences were obtained from blood. The CDR3 DNA is TGTGCCAGCAACCAGGTCCCTGGGGGGGAAAAACTGTTTTTT. As protein: CASNQVPGGEKLFF.